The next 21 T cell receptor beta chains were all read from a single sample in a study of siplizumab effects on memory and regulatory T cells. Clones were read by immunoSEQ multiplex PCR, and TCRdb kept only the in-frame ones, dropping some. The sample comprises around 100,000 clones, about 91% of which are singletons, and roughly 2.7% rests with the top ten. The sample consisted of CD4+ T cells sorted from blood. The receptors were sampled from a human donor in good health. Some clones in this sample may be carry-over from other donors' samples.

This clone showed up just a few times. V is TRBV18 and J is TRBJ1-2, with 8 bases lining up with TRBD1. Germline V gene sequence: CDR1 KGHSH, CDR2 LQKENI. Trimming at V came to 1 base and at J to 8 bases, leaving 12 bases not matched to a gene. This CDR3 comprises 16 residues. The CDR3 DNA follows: TGTGCCAGCTCACCACAGGGACAGGTTAGCCGTTGGGGCTACACCTTC. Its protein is CASSPQGQVSRWGYTF.

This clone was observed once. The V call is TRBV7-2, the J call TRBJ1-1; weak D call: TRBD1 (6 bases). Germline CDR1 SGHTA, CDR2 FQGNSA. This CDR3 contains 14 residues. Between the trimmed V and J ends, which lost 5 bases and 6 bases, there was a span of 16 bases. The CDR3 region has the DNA TGTGCCAGCAGCCTACAGGGTATCGAGTCTGAAGCTTTCTTT. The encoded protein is CASSLQGIESEAFF.

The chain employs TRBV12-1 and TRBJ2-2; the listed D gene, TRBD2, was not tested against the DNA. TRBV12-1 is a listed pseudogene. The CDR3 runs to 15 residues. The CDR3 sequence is CASSLTSGGTGELFF. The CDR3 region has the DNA TGTGCCAGCAGCCTGACTAGTGGGGGCACCGGGGAGCTGTTTTTT.

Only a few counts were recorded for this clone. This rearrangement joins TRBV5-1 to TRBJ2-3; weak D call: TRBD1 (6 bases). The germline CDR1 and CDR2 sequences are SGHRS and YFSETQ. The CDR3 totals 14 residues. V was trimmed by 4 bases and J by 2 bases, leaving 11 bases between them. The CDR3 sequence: CASSQDRNTDTQYF. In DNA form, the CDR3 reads TGCGCCAGCAGCCAGGACAGAAACACAGATACGCAGTATTTT.

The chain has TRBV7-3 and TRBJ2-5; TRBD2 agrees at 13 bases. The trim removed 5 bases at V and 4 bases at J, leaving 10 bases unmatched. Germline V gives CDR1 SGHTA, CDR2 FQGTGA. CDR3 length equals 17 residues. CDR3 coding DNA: TGTGCCAGCAGCCCCAAGGGACTAGCGGGAAGGTCAGAGACCCAGTACTTC. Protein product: CASSPKGLAGRSETQYF.

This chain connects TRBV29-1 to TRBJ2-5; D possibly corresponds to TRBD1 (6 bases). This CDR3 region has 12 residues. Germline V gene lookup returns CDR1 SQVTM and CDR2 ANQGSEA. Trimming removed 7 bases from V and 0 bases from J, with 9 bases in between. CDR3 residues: CSGNRDQETQYF. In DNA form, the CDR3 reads TGCAGCGGTAACAGGGACCAAGAGACCCAGTACTTC.

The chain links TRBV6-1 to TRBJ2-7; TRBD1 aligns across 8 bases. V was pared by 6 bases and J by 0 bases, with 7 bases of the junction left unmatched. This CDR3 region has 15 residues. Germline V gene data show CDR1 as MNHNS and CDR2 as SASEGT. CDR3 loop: CASSKTGVGSYEQYF. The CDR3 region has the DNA TGTGCCAGCAGCAAGACAGGGGTTGGCTCCTACGAGCAGTACTTC.

This chain's CDR3 is CASSVGAGALQETQYF. The CDR3 DNA follows: TGTGCCAGCAGCGTAGGGGCAGGAGCCCTACAAGAGACCCAGTACTTC. This chain joins TRBV9 and TRBJ2-5; no reliable D call. Per germline, CDR1 SGDLS and CDR2 YYNGEE. Trimming shortened V by 0 bases and J by 2 bases, and 14 bases separated the two germline ends. This CDR3 comprises 16 residues.

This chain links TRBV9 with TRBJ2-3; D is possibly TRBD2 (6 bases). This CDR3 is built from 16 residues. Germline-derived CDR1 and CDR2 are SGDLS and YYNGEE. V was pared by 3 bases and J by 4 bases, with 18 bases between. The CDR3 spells CASSALAASWADTQYF. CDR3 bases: TGTGCCAGCAGCGCTTTAGCGGCATCCTGGGCAGATACGCAGTATTTT.

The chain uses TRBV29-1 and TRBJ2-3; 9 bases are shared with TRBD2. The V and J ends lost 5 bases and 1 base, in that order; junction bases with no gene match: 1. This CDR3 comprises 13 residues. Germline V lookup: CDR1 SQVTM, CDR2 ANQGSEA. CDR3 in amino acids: CSVRLAGTDTQYF. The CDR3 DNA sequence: TGCAGCGTTAGACTAGCGGGCACAGATACGCAGTATTTT.

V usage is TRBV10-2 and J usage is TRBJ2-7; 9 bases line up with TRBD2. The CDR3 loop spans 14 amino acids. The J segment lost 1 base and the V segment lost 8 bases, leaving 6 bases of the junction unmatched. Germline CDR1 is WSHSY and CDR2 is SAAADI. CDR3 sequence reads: CASVRTSGSYEQYF. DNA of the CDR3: TGCGCCAGCGTCCGAACTAGCGGGTCCTACGAGCAGTACTTC.

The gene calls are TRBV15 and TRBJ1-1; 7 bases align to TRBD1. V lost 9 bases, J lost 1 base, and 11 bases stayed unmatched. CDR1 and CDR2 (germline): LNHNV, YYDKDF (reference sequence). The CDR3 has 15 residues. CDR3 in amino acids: CATKIGQAANTEAFF. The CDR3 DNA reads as TGTGCCACTAAAATAGGACAGGCGGCGAACACTGAAGCTTTCTTT.

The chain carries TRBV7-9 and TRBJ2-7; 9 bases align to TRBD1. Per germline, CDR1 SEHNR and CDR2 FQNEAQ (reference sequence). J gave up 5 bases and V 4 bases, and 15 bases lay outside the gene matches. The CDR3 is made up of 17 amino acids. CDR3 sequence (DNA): TGTGCCAGCAGCTCCCTTTCCGTCGGGACAGGGTCCAACGAGCAGTACTTC. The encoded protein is CASSSLSVGTGSNEQYF.

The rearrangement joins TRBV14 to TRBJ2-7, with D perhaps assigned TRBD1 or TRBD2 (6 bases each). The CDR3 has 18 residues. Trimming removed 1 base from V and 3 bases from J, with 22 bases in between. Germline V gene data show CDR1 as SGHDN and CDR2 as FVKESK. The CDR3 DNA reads TGTGCCAGCAGCCAAGGAGGGGGGCGCTTCTTAGGTAGCTACGAGCAGTACTTC. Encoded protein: CASSQGGGRFLGSYEQYF. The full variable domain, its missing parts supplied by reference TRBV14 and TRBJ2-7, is EAGVTQFPSHSVIEKGQTVTLRCDPISGHDNLYWYRRVMGKEIKFLLHFVKESKQDESGMPNNRFLAERTGGTYSTLKVQPAELEDSGVYFCASSQGGGRFLGSYEQYFGPGTRLTVT.

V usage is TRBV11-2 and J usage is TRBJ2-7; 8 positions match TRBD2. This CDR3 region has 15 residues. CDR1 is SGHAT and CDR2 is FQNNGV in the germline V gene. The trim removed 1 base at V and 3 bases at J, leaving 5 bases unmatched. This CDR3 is CASSLARREGYEQYF. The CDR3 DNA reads TGTGCCAGCAGCTTAGCTCGACGGGAGGGCTACGAGCAGTACTTC.

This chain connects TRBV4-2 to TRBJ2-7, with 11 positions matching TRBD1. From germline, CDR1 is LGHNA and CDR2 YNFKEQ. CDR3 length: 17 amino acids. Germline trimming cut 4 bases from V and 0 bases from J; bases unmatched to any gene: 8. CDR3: CASSRSVGTGGSYEQYF. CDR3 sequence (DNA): TGTGCCAGCAGCCGTTCAGTCGGGACAGGGGGCTCCTACGAGCAGTACTTC.

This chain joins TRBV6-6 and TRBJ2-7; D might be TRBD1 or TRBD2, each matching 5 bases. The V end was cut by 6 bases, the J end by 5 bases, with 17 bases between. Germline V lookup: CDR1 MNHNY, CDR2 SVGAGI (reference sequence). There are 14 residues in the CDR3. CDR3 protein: CASSPGTRGHEQYF. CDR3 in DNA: TGTGCCAGCAGCCCCGGGACGAGAGGCCACGAGCAGTACTTC.

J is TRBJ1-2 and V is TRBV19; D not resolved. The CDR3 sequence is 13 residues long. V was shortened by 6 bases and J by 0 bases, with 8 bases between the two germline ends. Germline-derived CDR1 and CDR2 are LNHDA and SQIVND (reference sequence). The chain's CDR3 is CASRGLSNYGYTF. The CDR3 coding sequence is TGTGCCAGTAGAGGGCTTTCTAACTATGGCTACACCTTC.

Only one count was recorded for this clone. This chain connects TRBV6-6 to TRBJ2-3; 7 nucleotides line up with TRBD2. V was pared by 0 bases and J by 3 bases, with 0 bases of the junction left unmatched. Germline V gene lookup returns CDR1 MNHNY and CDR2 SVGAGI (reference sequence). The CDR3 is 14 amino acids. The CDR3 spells CASSYSGGTDTQYF. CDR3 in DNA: TGTGCCAGCAGTTACTCGGGGGGGACAGATACGCAGTATTTT.

DNA for the CDR3: TGTGCCAGCAGCTTAACGTCCGGGACTAGCGGGCTTCAAGAGACCCAGTACTTC. Amino acid sequence: CASSLTSGTSGLQETQYF. V usage is TRBV7-3 and J usage is TRBJ2-5; 12 bases are a match to TRBD2. Per germline, CDR1 SGHTA and CDR2 FQGTGA. Germline trimming cut 0 bases from V and 2 bases from J; bases unmatched to any gene: 7. There are 18 residues in the CDR3. Full variable domain (missing parts from reference TRBV7-3 and TRBJ2-5): GAGVSQTPSNKVTEKGKYVELRCDPISGHTALYWYRQSLGQGPEFLIYFQGTGAADDSGLPNDRFFAVRPEGSVSTLKIQRTERGDSAVYLCASSLTSGTSGLQETQYFGPGTRLLVL.

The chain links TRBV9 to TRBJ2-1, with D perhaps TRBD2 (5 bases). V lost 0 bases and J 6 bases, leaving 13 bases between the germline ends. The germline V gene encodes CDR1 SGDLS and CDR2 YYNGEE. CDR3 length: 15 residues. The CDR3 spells CASSVDLLVPNEQFF. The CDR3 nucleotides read TGTGCCAGCAGCGTAGATTTACTAGTCCCCAATGAGCAGTTCTTC.